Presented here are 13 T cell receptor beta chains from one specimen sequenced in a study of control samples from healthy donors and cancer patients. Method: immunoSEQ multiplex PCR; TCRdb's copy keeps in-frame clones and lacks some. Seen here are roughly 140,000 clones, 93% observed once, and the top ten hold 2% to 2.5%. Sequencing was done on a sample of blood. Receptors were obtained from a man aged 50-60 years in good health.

The CDR3 is CASGLDLGADTQYF. The DNA for the CDR3 is TGTGCTAGTGGTCTTGACTTGGGGGCAGATACGCAGTATTTT. This chain connects TRBV12-5 to TRBJ2-3; D could derive from TRBD1 or TRBD2 (5 bases each). CDR1 is LGHNT, CDR2 FRNRAP, per germline. Trimming cost V 5 bases and J 4 bases, with 13 bases left between them. There are 14 residues in the CDR3.

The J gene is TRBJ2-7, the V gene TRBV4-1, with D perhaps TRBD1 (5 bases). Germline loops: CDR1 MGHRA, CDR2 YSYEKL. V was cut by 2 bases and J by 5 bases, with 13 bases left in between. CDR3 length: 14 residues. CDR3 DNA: TGCGCCAGCAGCCAATCAGGGCAATTCCACGAGCAGTACTTC. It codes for CASSQSGQFHEQYF.

Here the CDR3 reads CASSIDLSSYNEQFF. The CDR3 DNA reads as TGTGCCAGTAGTATCGACCTGAGCTCCTACAATGAGCAGTTCTTC. J is TRBJ2-1 and V is TRBV19; D is ambiguous. Per the germline V gene, CDR1 is LNHDA and CDR2 is SQIVND (reference sequence). The length of the CDR3 is 15 residues. V was clipped by 3 bases and J by 0 bases, with 9 bases between them.

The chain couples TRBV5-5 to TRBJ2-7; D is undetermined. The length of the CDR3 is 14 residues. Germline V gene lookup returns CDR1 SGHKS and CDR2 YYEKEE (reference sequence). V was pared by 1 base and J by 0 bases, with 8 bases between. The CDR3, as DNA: TGTGCCAGCAGCTTGTGGCGCAGCTCCTACGAGCAGTACTTC. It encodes CASSLWRSSYEQYF.

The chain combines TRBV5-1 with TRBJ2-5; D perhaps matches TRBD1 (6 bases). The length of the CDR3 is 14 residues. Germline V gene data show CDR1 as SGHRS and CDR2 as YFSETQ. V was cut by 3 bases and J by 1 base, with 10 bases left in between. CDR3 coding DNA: TGCGCCAGCAGCTATCCGGACAGCCAAGAGACCCAGTACTTC. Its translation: CASSYPDSQETQYF.

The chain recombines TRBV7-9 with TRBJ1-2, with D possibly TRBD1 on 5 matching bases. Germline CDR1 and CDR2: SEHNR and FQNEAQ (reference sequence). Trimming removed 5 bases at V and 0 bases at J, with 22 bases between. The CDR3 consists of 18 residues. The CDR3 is CASSKLDSGTQTNYGYTF. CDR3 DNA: TGTGCCAGCAGCAAGCTTGACTCCGGGACTCAGACTAACTATGGCTACACCTTC.

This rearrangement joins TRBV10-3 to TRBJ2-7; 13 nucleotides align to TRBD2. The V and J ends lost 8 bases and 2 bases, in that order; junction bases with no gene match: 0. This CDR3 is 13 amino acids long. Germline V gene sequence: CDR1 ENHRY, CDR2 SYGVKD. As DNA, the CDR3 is TGTGCCATCGGACTAGCGGGGGCCTACGAGCAGTACTTC. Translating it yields CAIGLAGAYEQYF.

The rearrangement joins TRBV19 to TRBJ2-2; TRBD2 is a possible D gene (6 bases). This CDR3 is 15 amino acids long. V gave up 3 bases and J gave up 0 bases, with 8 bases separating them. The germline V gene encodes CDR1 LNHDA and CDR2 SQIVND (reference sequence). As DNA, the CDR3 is TGTGCCAGTAGTATCTGGGGGGCGAACACCGGGGAGCTGTTTTTT. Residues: CASSIWGANTGELFF. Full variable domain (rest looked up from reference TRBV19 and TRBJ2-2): DGGITQSPKYLFRKEGQNVTLSCEQNLNHDAMYWYRQDPGQGLRLIYYSQIVNDFQKGDIAEGYSVSREKKESFPLTVTSAQKNPTAFYLCASSIWGANTGELFFGEGSRLTVL.

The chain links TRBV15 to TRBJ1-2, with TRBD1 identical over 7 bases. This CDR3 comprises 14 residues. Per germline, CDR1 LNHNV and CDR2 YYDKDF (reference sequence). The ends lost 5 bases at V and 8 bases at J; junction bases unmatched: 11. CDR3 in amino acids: CATSRSGTAPGYTF. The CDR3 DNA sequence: TGTGCCACCAGCCGGTCCGGGACAGCGCCCGGCTACACCTTC.

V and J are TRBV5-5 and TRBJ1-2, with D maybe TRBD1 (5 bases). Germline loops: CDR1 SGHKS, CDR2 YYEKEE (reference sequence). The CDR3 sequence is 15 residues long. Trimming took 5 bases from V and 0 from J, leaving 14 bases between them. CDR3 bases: TGTGCCAGCAGTGACGGTGGGGGAACTAACTATGGCTACACCTTC. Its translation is CASSDGGGTNYGYTF. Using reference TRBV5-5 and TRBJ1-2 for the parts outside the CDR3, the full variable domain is DAGVTQSPTHLIKTRGQQVTLRCSPISGHKSVSWYQQVLGQGPQFIFQYYEKEERGRGNFPDRFSARQFPNYSSELNVNALLLGDSALYLCASSDGGGTNYGYTFGSGTRLTVV.

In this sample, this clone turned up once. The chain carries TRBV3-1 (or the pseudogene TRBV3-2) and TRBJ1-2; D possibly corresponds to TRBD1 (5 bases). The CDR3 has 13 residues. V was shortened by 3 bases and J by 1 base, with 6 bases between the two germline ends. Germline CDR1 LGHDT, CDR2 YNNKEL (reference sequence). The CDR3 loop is CASSHRDNYGYTF. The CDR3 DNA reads TGTGCCAGCAGCCACAGGGATAACTATGGCTACACCTTC.

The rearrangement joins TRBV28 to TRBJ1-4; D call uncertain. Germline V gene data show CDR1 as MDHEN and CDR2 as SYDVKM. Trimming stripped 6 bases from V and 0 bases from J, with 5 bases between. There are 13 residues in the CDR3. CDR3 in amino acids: CASSSTTNEKLFF. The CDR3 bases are TGTGCCAGCAGCTCTACAACTAATGAAAAACTGTTTTTT.

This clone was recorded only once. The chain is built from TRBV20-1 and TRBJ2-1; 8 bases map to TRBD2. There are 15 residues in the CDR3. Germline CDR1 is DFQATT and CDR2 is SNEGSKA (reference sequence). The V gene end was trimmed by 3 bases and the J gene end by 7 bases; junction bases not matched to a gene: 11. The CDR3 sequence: CSASLAGWGRNEQFF. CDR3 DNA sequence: TGCAGTGCTAGTCTAGCGGGTTGGGGGAGGAATGAGCAGTTCTTC.